Listed here is a single T cell receptor beta chain. Its antigen is as yet unknown. The sample comes from a study of cytomegalovirus exposure and HLA in healthy donors. Study summary: An early release of data contained about 85 million unique TCRs, which came from HLA-typed donors. Study observations and caveats: The authors listed over 150 TCR beta chains as cytomegalovirus-associated. Within an earlier analysis, most TCR beta V segments proved productive either about 90% or about 30% of the time. Sequences of the TCR beta chain were said to predict the HLA-A and HLA-B alleles of most subjects accurately.

The CDR3 runs to 16 residues. V was shortened by 5 bases and J by 8 bases, with 22 bases between the two germline ends. Germline assignment: CDR1 SGHDT and CDR2 YYEEEE. 13 Jbeta primers and 60 Vbeta primers were used for the PCR. Some clones are missing from TCRdb's copy, which holds only in-frame ones; the method was immunoSEQ multiplex PCR. Altogether approximately 240,000 clones are present, 82% being singletons, with the ten largest covering around 5.4%. The chain carries TRBV5-6 and TRBJ2-2; a possible D gene is TRBD2 (6 bases). The source of this sequence is a woman between 40 and 55 years old in good health and CMV-seropositive. The sequencing sample was made of PBMCs. The CDR3 DNA is TGTGCCAGCAGTAATGCTCCCGGCCGGGGGAGTGGGGAGCTGTTTTTT. As protein: CASSNAPGRGSGELFF.